This record looks at one T cell receptor (beta chain) sequence and its context. Its antigen is unknown. Within one base of it there is no much larger clone, and no base qualities were kept. This sample was taken from a study of blood T cell repertoires in COVID-19 (dated by TCRdb to the early 2020s). Turning to the overall study: Samples covering the acute and convalescent phases of COVID-19 were provided by collaborators in the United States, Italy and Spain. The prospective study material was composed of cDNA or gDNA derived from T cells, B-cell-depleted T cells, or PBMCs. Samples came from the ongoing ImmuneRACE study (first 160 participants) plus 1,254 subjects from 6 global collaborators. Where HLA class I and class II types were available, the types were taken from metadata supplied by the sample provider, not from assay-based typing. A de-identified subject ID, COVID-19 status, age in years and sex were almost always included in the sample metadata. The repertoires were made available in a free public database intended to serve as a resource for research on the immune response to SARS-CoV-2. The dataset comprised deeply sampled blood TCRbeta repertoires from subjects exposed to, actively infected with, or recovered from COVID-19. Summary of the overall study and its limitations: Clinical and demographic metadata were provided uncurated, with the amount varying by source and participant.

TCRbeta CDR3 regions were amplified from genomic DNA using the immunoSEQ Assay, a bias-controlled multiplex PCR. The paper's data handling went like this. Within the assay, amplification of reference gene primers was used to estimate how many nucleated cells each sample contained. To quantify the absolute abundance of each unique TCRbeta CDR3 rearrangement, sequence reads were collapsed and filtered. For each sample, productive Simpson clonality was calculated by taking the square root of Simpson's diversity index across productive rearrangements. TCRdb obtained this table from immuneACCESS and retained in-frame rearrangements with V and J assigned. These tables miss some clones; where compared with another copy, unresolved V genes account for less than half of the shortfall, and the remainder is unexplained. V and J calls plus clone size are reproduced from that table; the DNA served to infer D and trimming. The sample contains tens of thousands of clones, 75% to 85% of them found a single time. The ten largest clones capture about a tenth of the sample.

CDR1 WSHSY and CDR2 SAAADI are derived from the germline V gene. Including cysteine and phenylalanine, the CDR3 has 12 amino acids. Solely the CDR3 DNA is kept, with 36 bases framed from the first base. V and J are truncated by 6 bases and 3 bases respectively, leaving an intervening sequence of 8 bases. Each collaborating institution followed its own protocols to collect whole blood in K2EDTA tubes. For TCRbeta analysis, collaborator samples were shipped as frozen whole blood, as isolated PBMCs, or as DNA extracted from either sample type. Here the chain combines TRBV10-2 and TRBJ1-2; no D gene call is confident. The origin of this receptor is a woman between 65 and 79 years old with acute or convalescent COVID-19. The material sequenced was peripheral blood. The bases are TGCGCCAGCAGAAGGGAGGACTATGGCTACACCTTC. This gives the protein CASRREDYGYTF.